This T cell receptor (beta chain) appears in the sequencing data of a study of CD8 T cells in ankylosing spondylitis. Study-level results: Roughly 8 highly homologous variants made up a TCR beta motif, and this motif appeared characteristic of ankylosing spondylitis blood.

A remark on this clonotype: Its antigen remains unidentified.

The CDR3 totals 14 residues. Germline trimming cut 3 bases from V and 5 bases from J; bases unmatched to any gene: 1. CDR1 is SNHLY and CDR2 is FYNNEI in the germline V gene. Researchers built TCR beta libraries using quantitative 5'-RACE with molecular barcodes. A single record per CDR3 protein comes from TCRdb applying MiXCR to the 5' RACE reads. The top ten hold approximately 3.5% of the sample, which has approximately 520,000 distinct CDR3 sequences, approximately 5.3% seen once. The chain links TRBV2 to TRBJ1-5; 10 nucleotides line up with TRBD1. Sequencing was done on a sample of blood, either unsorted or a sorted T cell fraction (not recorded which). This receptor was obtained from a male donor with ankylosing spondylitis. This CDR3 reads CASSEGQGYQPQHF. CDR3 nucleotides: TGTGCCAGCAGTGAGGGACAGGGGTATCAGCCCCAGCATTTT.